This entry concerns a single T cell receptor beta chain. What it binds is unknown. Assay: immunoSEQ multiplex PCR; the TCRdb copy retains only in-frame clones and omits some. The table records 100,000 to 150,000 clones, 70% to 90% of them present only once. The junction had 8 bases not matched to a gene; V was cut back by 8 bases and J by 1 base. CDR3 length equals 15 residues. Per the germline V gene, CDR1 is LGHDT and CDR2 is YNNKEL (reference sequence). The data derive from a study of T cell responses to AZD1222 COVID-19 vaccine. The wider study: Combined were second doses at about 4 or about 12 weeks.

Notes on the study in general: Close to half of spike-specific TCRs reportedly recognize unmutated variant regions. White British ancestry dominated among donors, who included more females, and clonal diversity was possibly underestimated.

The starting material was peripheral blood, obtained on day 0 of AZD1222 vaccination. This rearrangement joins TRBV3-1 (or the pseudogene TRBV3-2) to TRBJ2-1; 7 bases map to TRBD2. The clonotype originates from an adult in good health. As DNA, the CDR3 is TGTGCCAGCTCGGAGGGGCGGGGGTCCTACAATGAGCAGTTCTTC. Protein: CASSEGRGSYNEQFF.